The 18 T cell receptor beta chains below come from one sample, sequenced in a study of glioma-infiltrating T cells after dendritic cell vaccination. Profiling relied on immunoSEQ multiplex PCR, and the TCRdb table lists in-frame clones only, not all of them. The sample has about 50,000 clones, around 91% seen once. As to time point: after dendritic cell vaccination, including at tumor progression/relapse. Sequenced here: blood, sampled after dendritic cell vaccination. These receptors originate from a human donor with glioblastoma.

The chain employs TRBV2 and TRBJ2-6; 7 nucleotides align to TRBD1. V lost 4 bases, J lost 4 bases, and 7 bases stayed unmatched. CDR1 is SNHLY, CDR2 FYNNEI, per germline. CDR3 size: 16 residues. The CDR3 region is CASSGRGLSGANVLTF. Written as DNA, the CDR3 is TGTGCCAGCAGTGGCAGGGGGTTGTCCGGGGCCAACGTCCTGACTTTC.

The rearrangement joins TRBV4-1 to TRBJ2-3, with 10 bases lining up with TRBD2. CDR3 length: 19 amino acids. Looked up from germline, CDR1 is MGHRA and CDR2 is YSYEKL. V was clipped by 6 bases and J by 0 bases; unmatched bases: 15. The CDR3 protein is CASRGGLAIIKASTDTQYF. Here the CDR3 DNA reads TGCGCCAGCAGAGGGGGACTAGCGATTATTAAAGCTAGCACAGATACGCAGTATTTT.

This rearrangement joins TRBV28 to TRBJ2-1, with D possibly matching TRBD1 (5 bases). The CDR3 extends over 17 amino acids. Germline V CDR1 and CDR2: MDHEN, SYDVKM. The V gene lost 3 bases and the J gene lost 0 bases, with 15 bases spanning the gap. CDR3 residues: CASSLRHRLSSYNEQFF. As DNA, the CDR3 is TGTGCCAGCAGTTTGCGACACAGGTTGAGCTCCTACAATGAGCAGTTCTTC.

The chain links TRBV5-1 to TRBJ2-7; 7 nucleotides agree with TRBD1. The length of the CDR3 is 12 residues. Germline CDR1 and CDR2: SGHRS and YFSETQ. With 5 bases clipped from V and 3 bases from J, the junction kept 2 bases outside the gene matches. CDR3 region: CASRRQGYEQYF. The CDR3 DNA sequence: TGCGCCAGCAGGAGACAGGGCTACGAGCAGTACTTC.

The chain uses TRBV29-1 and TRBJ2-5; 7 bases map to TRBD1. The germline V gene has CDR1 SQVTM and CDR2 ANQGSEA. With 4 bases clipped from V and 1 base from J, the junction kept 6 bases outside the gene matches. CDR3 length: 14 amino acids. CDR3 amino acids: CSVAPGQVQETQYF. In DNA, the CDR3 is TGCAGCGTTGCCCCAGGACAGGTCCAAGAGACCCAGTACTTC. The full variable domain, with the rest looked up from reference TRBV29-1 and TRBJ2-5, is SAVISQKPSRDICQRGTSLTIQCQVDSQVTMMFWYRQQPGQSLTLIATANQGSEATYESGFVIDKFPISRPNLTFSTLTVSNMSPEDSSIYLCSVAPGQVQETQYFGPGTRLLVL.

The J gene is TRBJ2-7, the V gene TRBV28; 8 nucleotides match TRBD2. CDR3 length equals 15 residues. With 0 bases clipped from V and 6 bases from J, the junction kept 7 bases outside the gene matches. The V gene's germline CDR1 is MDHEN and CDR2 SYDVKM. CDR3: CASSLWGAGRGEQYF. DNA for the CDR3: TGTGCCAGCAGTTTATGGGGGGCCGGGAGGGGCGAGCAGTACTTC.

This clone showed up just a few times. Here the CDR3 DNA reads TGTGCCAGCACCATGGGAGGGTTTGGCGATGAGCAGTTCTTC. Translation: CASTMGGFGDEQFF. The V call is TRBV6-5, the J call TRBJ2-1; 7 nucleotides line up with TRBD2. Germline V gene sequence: CDR1 MNHEY, CDR2 SVGAGI. Losses at the gene ends were 7 bases for V and 8 bases for J; bases not matched to a gene: 11. CDR3 length equals 14 residues.

The CDR3 is CASSQDKAASKDYEQYF. The DNA of the CDR3 is TGTGCCAGCAGCCAAGATAAAGCGGCGAGCAAGGACTACGAGCAGTACTTC. The J gene is TRBJ2-7, the V gene TRBV14; tentative D call: TRBD2 (5 bases). Trimming removed 0 bases from V and 3 bases from J, with 18 bases in between. Germline CDR1 SGHDN, CDR2 FVKESK. The CDR3 contains 17 residues.

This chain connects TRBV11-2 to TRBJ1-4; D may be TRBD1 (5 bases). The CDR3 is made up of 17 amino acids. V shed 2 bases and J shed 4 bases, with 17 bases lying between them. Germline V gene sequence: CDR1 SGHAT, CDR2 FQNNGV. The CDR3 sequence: CASSLLGRVGGNEKLFF. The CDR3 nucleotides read TGTGCCAGCAGCTTACTAGGCAGGGTGGGCGGTAATGAAAAACTGTTTTTT. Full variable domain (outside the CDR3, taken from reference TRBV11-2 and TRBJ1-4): EAGVAQSPRYKIIEKRQSVAFWCNPISGHATLYWYQQILGQGPKLLIQFQNNGVVDDSQLPKDRFSAERLKGVDSTLKIQPAKLEDSAVYLCASSLLGRVGGNEKLFFGSGTQLSVL.

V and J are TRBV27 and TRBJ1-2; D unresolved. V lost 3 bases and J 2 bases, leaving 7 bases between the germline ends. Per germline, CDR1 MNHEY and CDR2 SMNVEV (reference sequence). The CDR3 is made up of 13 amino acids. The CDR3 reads CASSFMGNYGYTF. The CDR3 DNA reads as TGTGCCAGCAGTTTCATGGGCAACTATGGCTACACCTTC.

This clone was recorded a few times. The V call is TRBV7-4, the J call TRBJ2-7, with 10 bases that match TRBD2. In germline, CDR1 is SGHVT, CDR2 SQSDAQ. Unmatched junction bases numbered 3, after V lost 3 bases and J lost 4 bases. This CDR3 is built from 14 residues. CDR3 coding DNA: TGTGCCAGCAGCTTCCAGCGGGAGGGGTACGAGCAGTACTTC. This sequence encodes CASSFQREGYEQYF.

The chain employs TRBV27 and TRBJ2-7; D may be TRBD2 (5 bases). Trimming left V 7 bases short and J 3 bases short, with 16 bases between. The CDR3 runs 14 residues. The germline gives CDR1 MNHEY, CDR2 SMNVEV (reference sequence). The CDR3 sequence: CASTPRGLFYEQYF. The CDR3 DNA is TGTGCCAGCACCCCCCGCGGACTTTTCTACGAGCAGTACTTC.

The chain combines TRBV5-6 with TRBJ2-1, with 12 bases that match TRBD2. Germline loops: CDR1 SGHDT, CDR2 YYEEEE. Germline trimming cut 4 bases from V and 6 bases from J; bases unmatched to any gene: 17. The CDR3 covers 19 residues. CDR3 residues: CASSPQASGRAVIVNEQFF. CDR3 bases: TGTGCCAGCAGCCCCCAGGCTAGCGGGAGGGCCGTGATAGTCAATGAGCAGTTCTTC.

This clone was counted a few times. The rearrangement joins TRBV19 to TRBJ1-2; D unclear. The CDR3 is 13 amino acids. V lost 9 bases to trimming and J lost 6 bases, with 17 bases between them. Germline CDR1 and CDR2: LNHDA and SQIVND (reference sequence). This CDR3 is CASRPYSVDGYTF. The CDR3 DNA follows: TGTGCCAGCCGCCCTTATTCGGTGGATGGCTACACCTTC.

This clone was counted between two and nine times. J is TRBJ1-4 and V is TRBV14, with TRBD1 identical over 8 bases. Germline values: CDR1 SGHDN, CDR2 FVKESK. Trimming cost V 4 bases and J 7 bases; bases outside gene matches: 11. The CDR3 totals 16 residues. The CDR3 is CASSPASDRASEKLFF. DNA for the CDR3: TGTGCCAGCAGCCCCGCCTCGGACAGGGCTTCTGAAAAACTGTTTTTT. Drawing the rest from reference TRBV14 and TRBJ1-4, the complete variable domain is EAGVTQFPSHSVIEKGQTVTLRCDPISGHDNLYWYRRVMGKEIKFLLHFVKESKQDESGMPNNRFLAERTGGTYSTLKVQPAELEDSGVYFCASSPASDRASEKLFFGSGTQLSVL.

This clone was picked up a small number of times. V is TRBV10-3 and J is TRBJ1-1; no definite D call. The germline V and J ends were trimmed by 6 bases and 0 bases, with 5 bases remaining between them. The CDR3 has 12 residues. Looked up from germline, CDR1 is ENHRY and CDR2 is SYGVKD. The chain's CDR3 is CAIRGLNTEAFF. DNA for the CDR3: TGTGCCATCAGGGGCTTGAACACTGAAGCTTTCTTT.

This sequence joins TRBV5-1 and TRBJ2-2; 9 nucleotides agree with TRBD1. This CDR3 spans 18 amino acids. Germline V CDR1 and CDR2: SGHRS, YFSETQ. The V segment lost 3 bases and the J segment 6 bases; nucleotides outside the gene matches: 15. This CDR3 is CASSYDPGQGRFPGELFF. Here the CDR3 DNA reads TGCGCCAGCAGCTATGACCCCGGACAGGGGAGATTTCCCGGGGAGCTGTTTTTT. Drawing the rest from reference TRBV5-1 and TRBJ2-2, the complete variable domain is KAGVTQTPRYLIKTRGQQVTLSCSPISGHRSVSWYQQTPGQGLQFLFEYFSETQRNKGNFPGRFSGRQFSNSRSEMNVSTLELGDSALYLCASSYDPGQGRFPGELFFGEGSRLTVL.

The CDR3 nucleotides read TGTGCCAGCAGCGCGAGCGGCTACACCTTC. It encodes CASSASGYTF. This chain links TRBV28 with TRBJ1-2, with unresolved D. The germline V and J ends were trimmed by 6 bases and 8 bases, with 7 bases remaining between them. Germline values: CDR1 MDHEN, CDR2 SYDVKM. The CDR3 is 10 residues long.